This T cell receptor (beta chain) was identified during a study of CD8 T cells in Susac syndrome. The V and J ends lost 6 bases and 2 bases respectively, with 14 bases between them. CDR3 length: 14 amino acids. Germline CDR1 KGHSH, CDR2 LQKENI. RNA in amounts of roughly 0.45 to 1 ug was reverse transcribed with random hexamers. It was immunoSEQ multiplex PCR that amplified TCR beta CDR3 across 54 Vbeta and 13 Jbeta. TCRdb passed the immunoSEQ multiplex PCR reads through MiXCR, listing each CDR3 protein once. The table records about 210,000 distinct CDR3 sequences, 85% to 95% of them present only once. This clonotype was seen a single time.

Sequencing used CD4+ T cells from PBMCs. The J gene is TRBJ2-7, the V gene TRBV18; D gene ambiguous. The source is a human donor with multiple sclerosis. This CDR3 is CASSPFSQTYEQYF. The CDR3 bases are TGTGCCAGCTCTCCCTTCAGCCAGACCTACGAGCAGTACTTC.